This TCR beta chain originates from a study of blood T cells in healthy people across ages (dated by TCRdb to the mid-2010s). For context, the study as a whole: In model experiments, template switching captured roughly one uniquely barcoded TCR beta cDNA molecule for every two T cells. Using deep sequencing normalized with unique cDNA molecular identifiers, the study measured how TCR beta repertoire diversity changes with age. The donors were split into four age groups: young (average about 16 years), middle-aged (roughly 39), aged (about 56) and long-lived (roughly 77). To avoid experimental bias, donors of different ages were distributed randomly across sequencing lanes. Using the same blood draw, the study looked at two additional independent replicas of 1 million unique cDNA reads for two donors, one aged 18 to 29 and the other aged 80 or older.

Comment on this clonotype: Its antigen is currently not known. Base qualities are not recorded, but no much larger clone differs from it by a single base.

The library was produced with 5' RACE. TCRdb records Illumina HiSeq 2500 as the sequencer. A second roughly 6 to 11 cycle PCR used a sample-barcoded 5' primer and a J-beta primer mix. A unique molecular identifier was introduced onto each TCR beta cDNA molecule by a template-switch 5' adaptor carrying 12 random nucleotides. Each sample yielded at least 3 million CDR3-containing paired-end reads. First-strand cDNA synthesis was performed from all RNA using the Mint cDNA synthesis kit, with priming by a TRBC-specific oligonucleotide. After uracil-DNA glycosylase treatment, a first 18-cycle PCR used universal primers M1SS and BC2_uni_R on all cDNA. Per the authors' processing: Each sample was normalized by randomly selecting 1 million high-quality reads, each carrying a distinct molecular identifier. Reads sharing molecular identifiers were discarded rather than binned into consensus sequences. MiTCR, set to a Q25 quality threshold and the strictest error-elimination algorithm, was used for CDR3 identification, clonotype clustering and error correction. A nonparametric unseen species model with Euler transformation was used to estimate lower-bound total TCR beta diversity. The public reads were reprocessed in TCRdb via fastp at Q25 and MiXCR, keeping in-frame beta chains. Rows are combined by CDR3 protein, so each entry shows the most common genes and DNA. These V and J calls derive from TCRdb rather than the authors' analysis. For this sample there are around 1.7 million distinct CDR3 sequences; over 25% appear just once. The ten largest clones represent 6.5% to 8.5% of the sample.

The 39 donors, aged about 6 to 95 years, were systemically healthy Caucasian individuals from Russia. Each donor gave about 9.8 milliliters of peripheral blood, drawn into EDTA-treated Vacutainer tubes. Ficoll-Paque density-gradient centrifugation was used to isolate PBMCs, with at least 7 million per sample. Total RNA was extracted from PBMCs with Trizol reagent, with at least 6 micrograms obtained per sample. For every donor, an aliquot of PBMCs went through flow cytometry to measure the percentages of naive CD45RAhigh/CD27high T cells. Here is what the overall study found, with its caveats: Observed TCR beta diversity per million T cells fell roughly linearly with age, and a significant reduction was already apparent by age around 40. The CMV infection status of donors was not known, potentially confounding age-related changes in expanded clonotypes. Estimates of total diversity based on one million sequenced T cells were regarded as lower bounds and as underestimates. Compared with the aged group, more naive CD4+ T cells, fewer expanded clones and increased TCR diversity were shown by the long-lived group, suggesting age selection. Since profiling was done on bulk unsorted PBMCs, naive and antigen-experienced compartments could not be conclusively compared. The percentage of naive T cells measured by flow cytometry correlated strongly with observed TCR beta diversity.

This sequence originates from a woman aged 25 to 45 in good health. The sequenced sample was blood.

The DNA is TGTGCCAGCAGTCCATCGCTTTTGCACGGAAACAATGAGCAGTTCTTC. It specifies CASSPSLLHGNNEQFF. Rearrangement joined TRBV12-3 or TRBV12-4 to TRBJ2-1; the D gene assignment is ambiguous. The CDR3 holds 16 amino acids from the cysteine to the phenylalanine. Only the CDR3 part of the read is kept: 48 bases, read in frame from the first base. Deletion took 5 bases off V and 5 bases off J, with a span of 19 bases between the germline ends.